This T cell receptor (beta chain) came from a study of T cells in Graves' hyperthyroidism and ophthalmopathy. Study-wide background: Staff took peripheral blood when the initial diagnosis was made, before any treatment began.

This clonotype was picked up many times. The TCR beta CDR3 regions underwent amplification using RNA transcripts as the source. The TCR CDR3 was amplified in a first-round RT-PCR using the HTBI primer set. In TCRdb, the multiplex PCR reads were re-called with MiXCR into one record per CDR3 protein. Here the sample spans approximately 380,000 distinct CDR3 sequences, over 13% being singletons. This CDR3 comprises 19 residues. The V and J ends lost 3 bases and 4 bases, in that order; junction bases with no gene match: 18. Germline CDR1 is SGHRS and CDR2 is YFSETQ. This chain uses TRBV5-1 with TRBJ2-7; the match to TRBD1 covers 11 bases. The sequenced material came from blood. This clonotype originated in a man aged 50-60 years with Graves' ophthalmopathy. The CDR3 bases are TGCGCCAGCAGCTCCACCGACGGATCTCAGGACAGGGGGCATTACGAGCAGTACTTC. Protein sequence: CASSSTDGSQDRGHYEQYF.